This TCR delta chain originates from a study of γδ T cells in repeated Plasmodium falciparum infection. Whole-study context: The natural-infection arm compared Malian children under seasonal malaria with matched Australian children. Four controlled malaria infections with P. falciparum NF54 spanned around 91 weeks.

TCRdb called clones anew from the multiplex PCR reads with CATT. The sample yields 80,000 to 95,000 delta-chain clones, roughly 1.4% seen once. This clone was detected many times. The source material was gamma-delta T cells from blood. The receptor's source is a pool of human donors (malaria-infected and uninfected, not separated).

This CDR3 is CALGKRGALGIFLYTDKLIF. For the CDR3, the DNA is TGTGCTCTTGGCAAAAGGGGCGCCCTGGGGATTTTTCTGTACACCGATAAACTCATCTTT. The V call is TRDV1, the J call TRDJ1; perhaps TRDD3 as D (6 bases). As TCRdb names no J gene, one was assigned here on the basis of a DNA match to germline. Trimming removed 6 bases at V and 0 bases at J, with 29 bases between. The CDR3 spans 20 residues. Germline CDR1 and CDR2: TSWWSYY and QGS.